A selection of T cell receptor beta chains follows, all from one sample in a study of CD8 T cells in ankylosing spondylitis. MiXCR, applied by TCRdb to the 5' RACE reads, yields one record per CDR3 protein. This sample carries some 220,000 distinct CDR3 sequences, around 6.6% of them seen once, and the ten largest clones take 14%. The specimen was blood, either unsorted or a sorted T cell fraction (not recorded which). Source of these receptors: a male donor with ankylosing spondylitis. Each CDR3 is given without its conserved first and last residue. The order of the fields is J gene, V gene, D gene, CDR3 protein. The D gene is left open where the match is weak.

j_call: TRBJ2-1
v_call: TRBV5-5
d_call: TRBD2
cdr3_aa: ASSPGTSGGKTYNEQF

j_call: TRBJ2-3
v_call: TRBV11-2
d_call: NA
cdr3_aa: ATAKGARVLGTDTQY

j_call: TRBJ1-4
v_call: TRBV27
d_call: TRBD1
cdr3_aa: ASSSYPSGGRKEKLF

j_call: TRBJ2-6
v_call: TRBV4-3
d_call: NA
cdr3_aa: ASSPYLGKLSGANVLT

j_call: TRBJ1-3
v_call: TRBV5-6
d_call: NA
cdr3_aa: ASSLGAGAGNTIY

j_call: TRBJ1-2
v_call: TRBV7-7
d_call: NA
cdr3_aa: ASSPGLGANYGYT

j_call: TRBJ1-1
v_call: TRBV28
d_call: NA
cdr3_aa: ASTPLTSGGTEAF

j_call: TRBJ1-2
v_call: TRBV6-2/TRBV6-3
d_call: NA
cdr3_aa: ASREVPRGYT

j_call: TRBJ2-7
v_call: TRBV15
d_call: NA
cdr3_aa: ATSRTRETQQY

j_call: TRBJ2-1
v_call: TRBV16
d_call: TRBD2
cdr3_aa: ASSPHRVPSGYNEQF

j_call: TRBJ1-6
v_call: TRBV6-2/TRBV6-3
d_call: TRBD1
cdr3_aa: ASSTTGGNSPLH

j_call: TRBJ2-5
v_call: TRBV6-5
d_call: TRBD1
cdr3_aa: ASSFRDRGAQETQY

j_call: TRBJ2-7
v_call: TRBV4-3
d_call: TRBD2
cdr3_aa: ASSQDGTRAYEQY

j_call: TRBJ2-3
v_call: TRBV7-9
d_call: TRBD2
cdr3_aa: ASSTGTSSGNTQY

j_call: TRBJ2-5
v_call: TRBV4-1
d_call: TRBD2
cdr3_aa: ASSQGTSGGETQY

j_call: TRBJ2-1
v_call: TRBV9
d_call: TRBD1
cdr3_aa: ASSRGATGTGINEQF

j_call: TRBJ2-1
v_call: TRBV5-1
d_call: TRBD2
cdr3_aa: ASTASGRLGRNEQF

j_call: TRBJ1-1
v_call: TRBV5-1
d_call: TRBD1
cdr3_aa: ASSSFTGAGTEAF

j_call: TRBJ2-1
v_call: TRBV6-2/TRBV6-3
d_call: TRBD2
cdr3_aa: ASSYRLAGINEQF

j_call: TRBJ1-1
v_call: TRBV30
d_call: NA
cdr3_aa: AWSSQRGSMNTEAF

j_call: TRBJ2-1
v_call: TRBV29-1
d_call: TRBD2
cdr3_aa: SVGGGAWSGGRSYNEQF

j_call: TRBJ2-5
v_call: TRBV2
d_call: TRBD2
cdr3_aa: ASKGLAQETQY

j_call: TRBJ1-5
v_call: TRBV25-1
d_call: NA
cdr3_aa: ASSHALGPQH

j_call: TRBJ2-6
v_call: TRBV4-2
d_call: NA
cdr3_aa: ASSQEEGSGANVLT

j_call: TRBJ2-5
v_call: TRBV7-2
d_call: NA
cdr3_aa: ASSPLGRETQY

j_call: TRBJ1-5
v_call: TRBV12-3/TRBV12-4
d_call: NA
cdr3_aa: ANTPGGADQPQH

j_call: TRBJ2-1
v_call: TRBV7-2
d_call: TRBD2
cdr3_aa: ASSLGWISGRSDEQF

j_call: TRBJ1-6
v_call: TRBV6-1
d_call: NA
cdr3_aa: ASKESSSYNSPLH

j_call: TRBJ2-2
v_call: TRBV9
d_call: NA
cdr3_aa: ASSPTLKGHDTGELF

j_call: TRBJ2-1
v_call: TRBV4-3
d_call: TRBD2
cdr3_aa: ASSRILAGGNNEQF